This is a list of T cell receptor beta chains from one sample in a study of cytomegalovirus exposure and HLA in healthy donors. Sequencing used immunoSEQ multiplex PCR; TCRdb keeps in-frame clones, though not all of them. The sample lists 160,000 or so clones, about 78% occurring once. Sequencing used PBMCs. The receptors were gathered from a man aged 40-50 years in good health and CMV-seronegative. Both conserved end residues are part of each CDR3. Fields, in order: J gene, clone size, V gene, D gene, CDR3 protein, CDR3 DNA. The D gene is left open where the match is weak. The listing skips clone size in some rows; elsewhere it reads once, few, many or a size class.

TRBJ2-2	once	TRBV19	-	CASSMGTDGELFF	TGTGCCAGTAGTATGGGGACTGACGGGGAGCTGTTTTTT
TRBJ2-7	-	TRBV7-9	-	CASSPVGGLTLSYEQYF	TGTGCCAGCAGCCCGGTCGGGGGGCTGACCCTCTCCTACGAGCAGTACTTC
TRBJ2-1	-	TRBV27	TRBD2	CASSSASGSRNEQFF	TGTGCCAGCAGTTCAGCTAGCGGGAGCCGCAATGAGCAGTTCTTC
TRBJ2-1	-	TRBV5-5	TRBD1	CASSRDRADMFF	TGTGCCAGCAGTCGGGACAGGGCGGATATGTTCTTC
TRBJ1-1	-	TRBV7-9	TRBD1	CASSKDRGSTEAFF	TGTGCCAGCAGCAAGGACAGGGGGAGTACTGAAGCTTTCTTT
TRBJ2-4	-	TRBV15	TRBD2	CATSRDGRESDIQYF	TGTGCCACCAGCAGAGATGGGAGGGAGAGCGACATTCAGTACTTC
TRBJ2-7	-	TRBV7-2	-	CAIFRRGEQYF	TGTGCCATCTTCCGGAGGGGCGAACAGTACTTC
TRBJ1-5	-	TRBV4-1	-	CASSHLRGAEQPQHF	TGCGCCAGCAGCCATCTCCGGGGGGCAGAGCAGCCCCAGCATTTT
TRBJ1-1	-	TRBV19	-	CASSIDPPKSTEAFF	TGTGCCAGTAGTATAGATCCCCCCAAGAGCACTGAAGCTTTCTTT
TRBJ1-4	-	TRBV19	TRBD1	CASSTPRTGVNEKLFF	TGTGCCAGTAGTACCCCCCGGACAGGCGTTAATGAAAAACTGTTTTTT
TRBJ1-4	-	TRBV27	-	CASSLFPLTGRSEKLFF	TGTGCCAGCAGTTTATTCCCCCTCACCGGTCGGTCTGAAAAACTGTTTTTT
TRBJ2-7	-	TRBV5-6	-	CASSGGFHYEQYF	TGTGCCAGCAGCGGGGGGTTCCATTACGAGCAGTACTTC
TRBJ2-2	-	TRBV7-7	-	CASSLLANTGELFF	TGTGCCAGCAGCCTACTAGCGAACACCGGGGAGCTGTTTTTT
TRBJ1-5	-	TRBV11-3	-	CASSLGESQPQHF	TGTGCCAGCAGCTTAGGTGAGAGTCAGCCCCAGCATTTT
TRBJ1-1	-	TRBV19	-	CASREAGNTEAFF	TGTGCCAGTAGGGAGGCAGGGAACACTGAAGCTTTCTTT
TRBJ1-1	-	TRBV29-1	-	CSVEVTGLNTEAFF	TGCAGCGTCGAGGTCACAGGGCTAAACACTGAAGCTTTCTTT
TRBJ2-1	-	TRBV7-9	TRBD2	CASSPTSDEQFF	TGTGCCAGCAGCCCGACTAGCGATGAGCAGTTCTTC
TRBJ1-1	-	TRBV18	TRBD1	CASSNDRGTNTEAFF	TGTGCCAGCTCAAACGACAGGGGGACGAACACTGAAGCTTTCTTT
TRBJ2-2	-	TRBV6-6	-	CASSFEGVTGELFF	TGTGCCAGCAGTTTTGAGGGGGTAACCGGGGAGCTGTTTTTT
TRBJ2-1	-	TRBV11-3	TRBD1	CASSLRTGPYNEQFF	TGTGCCAGCAGCTTAAGGACAGGGCCCTACAATGAGCAGTTCTTC